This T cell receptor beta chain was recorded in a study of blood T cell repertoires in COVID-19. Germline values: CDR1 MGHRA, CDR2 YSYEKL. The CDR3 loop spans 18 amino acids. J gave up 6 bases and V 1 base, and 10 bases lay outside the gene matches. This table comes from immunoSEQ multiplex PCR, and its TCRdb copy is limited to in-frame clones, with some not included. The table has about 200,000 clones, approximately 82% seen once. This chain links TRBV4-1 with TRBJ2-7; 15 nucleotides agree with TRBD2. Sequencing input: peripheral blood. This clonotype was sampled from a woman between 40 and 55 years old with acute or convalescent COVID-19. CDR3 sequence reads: CASSQGPGLAGGPVEQYF. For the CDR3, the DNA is TGCGCCAGCAGCCAAGGACCAGGACTAGCGGGAGGGCCGGTCGAGCAGTACTTC.